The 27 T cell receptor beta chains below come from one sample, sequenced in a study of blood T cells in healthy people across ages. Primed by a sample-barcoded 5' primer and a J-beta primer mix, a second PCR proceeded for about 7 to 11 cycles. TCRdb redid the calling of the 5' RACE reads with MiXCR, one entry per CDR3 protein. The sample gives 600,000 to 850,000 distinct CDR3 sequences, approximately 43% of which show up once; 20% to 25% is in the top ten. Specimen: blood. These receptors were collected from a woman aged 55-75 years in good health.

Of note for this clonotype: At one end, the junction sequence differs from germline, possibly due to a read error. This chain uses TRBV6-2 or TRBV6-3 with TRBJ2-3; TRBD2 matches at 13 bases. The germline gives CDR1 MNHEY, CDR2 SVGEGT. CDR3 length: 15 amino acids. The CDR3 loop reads CVSKTSGRATDTQYF. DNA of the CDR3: TGTGTCAGCAAAACTAGCGGGAGGGCCACAGATACGCAGTATTTT.

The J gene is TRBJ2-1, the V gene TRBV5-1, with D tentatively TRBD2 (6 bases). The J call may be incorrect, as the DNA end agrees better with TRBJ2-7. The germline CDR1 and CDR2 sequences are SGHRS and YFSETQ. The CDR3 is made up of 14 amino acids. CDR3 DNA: TGCGCCAGCAGCATCGGGAGCTCCTACAATGAGCAGTACTTC. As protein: CASSIGSSYNEQYF.

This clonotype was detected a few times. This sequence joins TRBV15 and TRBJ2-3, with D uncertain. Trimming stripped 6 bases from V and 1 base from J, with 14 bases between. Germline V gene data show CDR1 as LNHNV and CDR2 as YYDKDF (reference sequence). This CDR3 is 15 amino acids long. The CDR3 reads CATRSQRWGTDTQYF. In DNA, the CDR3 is TGTGCCACCAGAAGTCAGCGTTGGGGCACAGATACGCAGTATTTT.

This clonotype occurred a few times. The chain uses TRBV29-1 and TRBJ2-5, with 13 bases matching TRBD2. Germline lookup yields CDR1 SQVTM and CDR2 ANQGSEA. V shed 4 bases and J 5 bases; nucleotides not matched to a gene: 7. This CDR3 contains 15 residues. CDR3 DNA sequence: TGCAGCGTTGGAATACTAGCGGGAGGGTTGGAGACCCAGTACTTC. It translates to CSVGILAGGLETQYF.

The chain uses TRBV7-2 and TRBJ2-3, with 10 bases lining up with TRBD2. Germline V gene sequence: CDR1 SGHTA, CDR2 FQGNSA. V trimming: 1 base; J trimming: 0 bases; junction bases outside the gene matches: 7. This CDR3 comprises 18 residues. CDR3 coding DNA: TGTGCCAGCAGCTTAGTGGTCCTAGCGGGAGTCAGCACAGATACGCAGTATTTT. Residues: CASSLVVLAGVSTDTQYF.

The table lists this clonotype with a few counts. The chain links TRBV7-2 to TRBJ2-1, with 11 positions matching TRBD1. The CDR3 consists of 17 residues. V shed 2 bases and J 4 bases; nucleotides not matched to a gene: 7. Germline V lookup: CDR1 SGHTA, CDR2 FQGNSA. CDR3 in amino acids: CASSLLTGTGGYNEQFF. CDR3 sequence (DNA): TGTGCCAGCAGCTTATTAACCGGGACAGGGGGGTACAATGAGCAGTTCTTC. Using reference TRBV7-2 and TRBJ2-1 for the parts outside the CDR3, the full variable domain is GAGVSQSPSNKVTEKGKDVELRCDPISGHTALYWYRQSLGQGLEFLIYFQGNSAPDKSGLPSDRFSAERTGGSVSTLTIQRTQQEDSAVYLCASSLLTGTGGYNEQFFGPGTRLTVL.

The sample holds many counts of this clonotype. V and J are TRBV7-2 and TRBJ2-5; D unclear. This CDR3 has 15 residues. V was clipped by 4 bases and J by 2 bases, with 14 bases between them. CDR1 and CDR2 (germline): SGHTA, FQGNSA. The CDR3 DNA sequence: TGTGCCAGCAGCTCCCCGGACCTCTCACAAGAGACCCAGTACTTC. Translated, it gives CASSSPDLSQETQYF.

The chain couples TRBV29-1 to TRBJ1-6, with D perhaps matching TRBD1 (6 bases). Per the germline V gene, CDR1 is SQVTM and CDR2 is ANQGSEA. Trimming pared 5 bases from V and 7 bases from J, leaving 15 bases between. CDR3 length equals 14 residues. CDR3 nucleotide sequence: TGCAGCGTTCGAACGGGGGCTTTAAATTCACCCCTCCACTTT. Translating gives CSVRTGALNSPLHF.

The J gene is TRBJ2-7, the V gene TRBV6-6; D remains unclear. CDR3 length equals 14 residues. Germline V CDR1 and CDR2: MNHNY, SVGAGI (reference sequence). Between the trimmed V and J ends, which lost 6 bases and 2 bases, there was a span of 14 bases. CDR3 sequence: CASRTLDKTYEQYF. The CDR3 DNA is TGTGCCAGCAGGACGCTAGACAAAACCTACGAGCAGTACTTC.

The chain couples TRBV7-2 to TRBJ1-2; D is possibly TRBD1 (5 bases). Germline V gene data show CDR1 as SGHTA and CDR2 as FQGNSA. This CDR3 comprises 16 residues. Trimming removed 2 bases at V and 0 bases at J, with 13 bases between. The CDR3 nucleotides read TGTGCCAGCAGCTTACACAGAAGAGGGGCTAACTATGGCTACACCTTC. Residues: CASSLHRRGANYGYTF. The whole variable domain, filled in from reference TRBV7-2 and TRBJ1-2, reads GAGVSQSPSNKVTEKGKDVELRCDPISGHTALYWYRQSLGQGLEFLIYFQGNSAPDKSGLPSDRFSAERTGGSVSTLTIQRTQQEDSAVYLCASSLHRRGANYGYTFGSGTRLTVV.

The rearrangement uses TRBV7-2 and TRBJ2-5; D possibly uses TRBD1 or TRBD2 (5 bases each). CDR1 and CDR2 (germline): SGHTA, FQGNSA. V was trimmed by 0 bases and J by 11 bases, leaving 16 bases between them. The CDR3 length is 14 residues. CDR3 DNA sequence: TGTGCCAGCAGCTTAGCGAGGGGCCACTATGAGCAGTACTTC. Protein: CASSLARGHYEQYF.

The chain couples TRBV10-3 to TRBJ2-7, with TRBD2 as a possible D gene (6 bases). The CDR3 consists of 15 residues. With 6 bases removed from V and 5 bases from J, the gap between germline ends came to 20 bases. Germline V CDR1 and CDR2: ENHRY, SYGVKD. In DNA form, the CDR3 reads TGTGCCATCAGGGGAGGAACAGGCCGTCTCCACGAGCAGTACTTC. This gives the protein CAIRGGTGRLHEQYF.

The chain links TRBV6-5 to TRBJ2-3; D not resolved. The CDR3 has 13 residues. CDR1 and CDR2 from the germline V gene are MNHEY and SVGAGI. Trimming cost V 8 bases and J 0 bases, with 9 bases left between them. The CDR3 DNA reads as TGTGCCAGCCATAATCCCAGCACAGATACGCAGTATTTT. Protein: CASHNPSTDTQYF.

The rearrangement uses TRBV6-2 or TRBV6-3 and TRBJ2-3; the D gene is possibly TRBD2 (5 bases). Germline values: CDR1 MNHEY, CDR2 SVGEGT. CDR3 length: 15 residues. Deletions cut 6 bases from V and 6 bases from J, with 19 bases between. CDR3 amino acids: CASSHPVTILDTQYF. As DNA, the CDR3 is TGTGCCAGCAGCCATCCCGTGACTATTCTGGATACGCAGTATTTT.

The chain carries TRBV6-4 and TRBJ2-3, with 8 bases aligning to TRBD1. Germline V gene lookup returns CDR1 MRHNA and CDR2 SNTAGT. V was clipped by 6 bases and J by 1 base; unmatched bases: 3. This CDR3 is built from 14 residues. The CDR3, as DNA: TGTGCCAGCAGGGACAGGGCGGGCACAGATACGCAGTATTTT. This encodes CASRDRAGTDTQYF.

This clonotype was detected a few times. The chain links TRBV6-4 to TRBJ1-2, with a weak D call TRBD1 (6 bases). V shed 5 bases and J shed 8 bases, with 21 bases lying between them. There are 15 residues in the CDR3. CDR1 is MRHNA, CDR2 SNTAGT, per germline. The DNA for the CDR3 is TGTGCCAGCAGTCCGGGACATCAGGAAAGTTTCGGCTACACCTTC. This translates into CASSPGHQESFGYTF.

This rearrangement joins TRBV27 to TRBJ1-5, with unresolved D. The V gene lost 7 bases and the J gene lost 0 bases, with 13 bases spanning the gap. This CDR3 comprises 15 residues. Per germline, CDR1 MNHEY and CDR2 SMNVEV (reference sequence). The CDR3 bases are TGTGCCAGCAAGAGAAAGGCCGGTAGCAATCAGCCCCAGCATTTT. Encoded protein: CASKRKAGSNQPQHF.

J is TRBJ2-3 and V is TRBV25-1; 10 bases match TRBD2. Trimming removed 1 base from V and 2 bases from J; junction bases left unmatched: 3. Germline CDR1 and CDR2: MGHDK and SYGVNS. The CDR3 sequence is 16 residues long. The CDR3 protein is CASSEWLAGDTDTQYF. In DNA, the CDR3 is TGTGCCAGCAGTGAATGGCTAGCGGGGGACACAGATACGCAGTATTTT.

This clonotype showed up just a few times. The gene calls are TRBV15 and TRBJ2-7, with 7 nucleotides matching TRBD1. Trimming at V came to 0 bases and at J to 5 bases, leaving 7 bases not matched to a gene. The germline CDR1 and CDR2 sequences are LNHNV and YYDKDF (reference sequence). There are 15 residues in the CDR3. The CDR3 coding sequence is TGTGCCACCAGCAGAGAAGAAGGGGGCATGGACGAGCAGTACTTC. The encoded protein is CATSREEGGMDEQYF.

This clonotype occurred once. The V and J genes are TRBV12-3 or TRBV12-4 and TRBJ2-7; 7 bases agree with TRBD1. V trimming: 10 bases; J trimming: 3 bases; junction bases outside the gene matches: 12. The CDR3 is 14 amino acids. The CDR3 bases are TGTGCCACCACCAAGCCGGGACAGCTCTACGAGCAGTACTTC. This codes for CATTKPGQLYEQYF.

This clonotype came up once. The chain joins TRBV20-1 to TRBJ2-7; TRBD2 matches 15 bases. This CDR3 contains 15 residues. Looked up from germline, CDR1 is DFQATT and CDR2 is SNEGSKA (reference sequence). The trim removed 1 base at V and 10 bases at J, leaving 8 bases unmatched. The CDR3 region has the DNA TGCAGTGCTAGAGTGGGACTAGCGGGAGGAGAGGCCCAGTACTTC. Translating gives CSARVGLAGGEAQYF.

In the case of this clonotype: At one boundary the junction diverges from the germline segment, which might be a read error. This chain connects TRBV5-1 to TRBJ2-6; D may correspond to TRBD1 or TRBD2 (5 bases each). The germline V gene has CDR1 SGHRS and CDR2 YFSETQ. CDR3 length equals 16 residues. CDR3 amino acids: CASSTGTSSGAHVLTF. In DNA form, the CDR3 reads TGCGCCAGCAGCACCGGGACGTCCTCTGGGGCCCACGTCCTGACTTTC.

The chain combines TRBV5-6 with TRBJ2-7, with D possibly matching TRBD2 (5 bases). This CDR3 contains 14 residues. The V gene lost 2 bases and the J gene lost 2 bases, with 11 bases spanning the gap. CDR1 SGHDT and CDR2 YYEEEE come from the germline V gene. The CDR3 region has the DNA TGTGCCAGCAGCTTATACTGGGGAGCCTACGAGCAGTACTTC. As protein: CASSLYWGAYEQYF. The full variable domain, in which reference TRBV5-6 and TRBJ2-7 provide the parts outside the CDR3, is DAGVTQSPTHLIKTRGQQVTLRCSPKSGHDTVSWYQQALGQGPQFIFQYYEEEERQRGNFPDRFSGHQFPNYSSELNVNALLLGDSALYLCASSLYWGAYEQYFGPGTRLTVT.

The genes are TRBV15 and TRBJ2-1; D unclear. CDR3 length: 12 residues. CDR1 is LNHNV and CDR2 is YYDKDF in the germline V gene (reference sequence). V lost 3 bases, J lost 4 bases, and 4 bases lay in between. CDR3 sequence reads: CATSSWYNEQFF. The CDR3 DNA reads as TGTGCCACCAGCAGCTGGTACAATGAGCAGTTCTTC.

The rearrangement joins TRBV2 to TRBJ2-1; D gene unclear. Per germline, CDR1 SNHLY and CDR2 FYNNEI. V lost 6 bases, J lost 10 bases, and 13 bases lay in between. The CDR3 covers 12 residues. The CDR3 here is CASSPTLGEQFF. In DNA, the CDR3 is TGTGCCAGCAGCCCAACCCTCGGGGAGCAGTTCTTC.

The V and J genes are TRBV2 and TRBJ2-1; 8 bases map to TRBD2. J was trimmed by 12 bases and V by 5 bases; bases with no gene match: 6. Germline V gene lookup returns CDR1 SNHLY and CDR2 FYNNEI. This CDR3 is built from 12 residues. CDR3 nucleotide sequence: TGTGCCAGCAGTCCACTTAGCGGGGTGCAGTTCTTC. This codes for CASSPLSGVQFF.

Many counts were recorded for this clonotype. The CDR3, as DNA: TGCAGCGTTGAGACCGGGACAGGGAGAGATACGCAGTATTTT. This codes for CSVETGTGRDTQYF. This chain connects TRBV29-1 to TRBJ2-3, with 9 bases fitting TRBD1. Germline V gene sequence: CDR1 SQVTM, CDR2 ANQGSEA. The CDR3 runs to 14 residues. J gave up 5 bases and V 3 bases, and 6 bases lay outside the gene matches.